The rows below give T cell receptor beta chains drawn from one sample of a study of cytomegalovirus exposure and HLA in healthy donors. Produced via immunoSEQ multiplex PCR; TCRdb's table is partial and in-frame only. Of 100,000 to 150,000 clones in the sample, around 90% were seen once. The sample was PBMCs. The receptors derive from a woman between 18 and 30 years old in good health and CMV-seronegative. Both conserved end residues are part of each CDR3. Each record gives: J gene, V gene, CDR3 protein.

TRBJ2-5,TRBV13,CASSLGRGTQYF
TRBJ1-4,TRBV15,CATSREKTATNEKLFF
TRBJ2-7,TRBV2,CASSEASWPYEQYF
TRBJ2-2,TRBV6-6,CASNRGTGELFF
TRBJ2-7,TRBV6-5,CASRREDSPSYEQYF
TRBJ2-3,TRBV4-1,CASSLTAGATDTQYF
TRBJ2-7,TRBV4-2,CASSHREDAGYEQYF
TRBJ2-7,TRBV4-1,CASSQGRQGSSYEQYF
TRBJ1-2,TRBV9,CASISLRWGYTF
TRBJ2-5,TRBV7-9,CASSLSGSWETQYF
TRBJ2-2,TRBV5-1,CASSLYRGTGELFF
TRBJ2-7,TRBV5-1,CASSSFPPTGPSYEQYF
TRBJ2-1,TRBV28,CASSLDRMYNEQFF
TRBJ1-2,TRBV29-1,CSVEGVDRDYGYTF
TRBJ2-3,TRBV10-3,CAIRGLISSNDTQYF
TRBJ2-7,TRBV11-3,CASSSSGPLYEQYF
TRBJ2-5,TRBV27,CASSFGGSLGETQYF
TRBJ1-2,TRBV9,CASSVTRQGAGGYTF
TRBJ2-2,TRBV19,CATDRANTGELFF
TRBJ2-7,TRBV4-1,CASSPSFSGSTYEQYF
TRBJ1-3,TRBV2,CASWSGGVSGNTIYF
TRBJ1-4,TRBV6-5,CASRPAGTTNEKLFF
TRBJ2-7,TRBV9,CASSGGLGYEQYF
TRBJ1-2,TRBV14,CASSQVGQLYGYTF
TRBJ1-5,TRBV28,CASSPKTGWNQPQHF
TRBJ1-4,TRBV6-5,CASSSGTARGKLFF
TRBJ2-5,TRBV13,CASSFREGQETQYF
TRBJ2-7,TRBV5-1,CARQREGHREQYF
TRBJ2-7,TRBV9,CASSVGQGERTYEQYF
TRBJ2-1,TRBV19,CASSPSGRKLDNEQFF
TRBJ2-7,TRBV6-1,CASSRTSGYAYEQYF
TRBJ2-7,TRBV27,CASRSRLAGVEQYF
TRBJ1-2,TRBV19,CASQPTGGLGYTF
TRBJ2-1,TRBV9,CASRDGTGNYNEQFF
TRBJ2-7,TRBV28,CASSQTGTGNEQYF
TRBJ1-4,TRBV9,CASSVGGATNEKLFF
TRBJ1-4,TRBV5-4,CASSSTGAGEKLFF
TRBJ2-7,TRBV15,CATSRAAGVYEQYF